This paragraph covers one T cell receptor beta chain sequence. This sample was included in a study of blood T cell repertoires in COVID-19. Turning to the study itself: Sources were T cells, B-cell-depleted T cells, or PBMCs; the material itself was cDNA or gDNA.

Under the authors' procedure: How many nucleated cells were present was estimated from reference gene primer amplification. Profiling relied on immunoSEQ multiplex PCR, and the TCRdb table lists in-frame clones only, not all of them. V and J calls and clone size are those listed in that table; D and trimming were worked out from the DNA. In the table there are 50,000 or so clones, 65% to 85% of which are singletons. The CDR3 contains 16 residues. Trimming took 4 bases from V and 0 from J; bases not matched to a gene: 4. Germline V gene sequence: CDR1 SGHRS, CDR2 YFSETQ. The chain links TRBV5-1 to TRBJ2-2, with TRBD2 matching 9 bases. Specimen: peripheral blood. This receptor was obtained from a human donor with active or convalescent COVID-19. The donor label of this sample is uncertain. This CDR3 reads CASSDLAGTNTGELFF. The DNA of the CDR3 is TGCGCCAGCAGCGACCTAGCGGGAACGAACACCGGGGAGCTGTTTTTT.